A selection of T cell receptor beta chains follows, all from one sample in a study of T-cell reconstitution after alpha-beta-depleted transplantation in children. TCRdb recomputed calls from the PCR reads with MiXCR, one row per CDR3 protein. The repertoire holds over 450,000 distinct CDR3 sequences, with more than 9% as singletons. Sequences were derived from PBMCs, sampled before TCRalphabeta/CD19-depleted stem cell transplant. The receptors come from a child aged 2 to 10 with inherited bone marrow failure, due to receive a stem cell transplant. Each CDR3 is given with its conserved first and last residue. A D gene is named only where the DNA matches it firmly. Size values are once, few and many counts, or a class for expanded clones, and some rows have none.

>TRBJ1-1|TRBV27|TRBD1|many
TGTGCCAGCAGTGCCCGACAGGGGGGCACTGAAGCTTTCTTT
CASSARQGGTEAFF
>TRBJ2-7|TRBV12-3/TRBV12-4|NA|NA
TGTGCCAGCAGTTTAGGCCAGGTGAGCTCCTACGAGCAGTACTTC
CASSLGQVSSYEQYF
>TRBJ2-5|TRBV3-1|NA|NA
TGTGCCAGCAGCCACTCAACTAGCCCAGAGACCCAGTACTTC
CASSHSTSPETQYF
>TRBJ2-1|TRBV7-9|NA|many
TGTGCCAGCAAGGATGGGTTCTCCTACAATGAGCAGTTCTTC
CASKDGFSYNEQFF
>TRBJ2-3|TRBV10-3|NA|many
TGTGCCATCAGCGTAGGCACAGATACGCAGTATTTT
CAISVGTDTQYF
>TRBJ2-3|TRBV20-1|NA|few
TGCAGTGCTACCGGGACTAGCACAGATACGCAGTATTTT
CSATGTSTDTQYF
>TRBJ2-5|TRBV28|NA|NA
TGTGCCAGCAGCGTCCCCGGGGAGACCCAGTACTTC
CASSVPGETQYF
>TRBJ2-6|TRBV5-1|TRBD1|NA
TGCGCCAGCAGCTTTCGGACAGGAATCTCTGGGGCCAACGTCCTGACTTTC
CASSFRTGISGANVLTF
>TRBJ1-2|TRBV18|NA|many
TGTGCCAGCTCAGACGCGTATGGCTACACCTTC
CASSDAYGYTF
>TRBJ2-2|TRBV19|NA|few
TGTGCCAGCGATGGGGTCGGGGAGCTGTTTTTT
CASDGVGELFF
>TRBJ2-7|TRBV7-9|NA|many
TGTGCCAGCAGCAGGACCGAAAGACCCTACGAGCAGTACTTC
CASSRTERPYEQYF
>TRBJ2-7|TRBV13|TRBD2|many
TGTGCCAGCAGCTTCGGCGGGAGCTTTGGCGAGCAGTACTTC
CASSFGGSFGEQYF
>TRBJ2-1|TRBV5-3|NA|NA
TGTGCCAGAAGCTTGTTACGGGGGTCCGGCAATGAGCAGTTCTTC
CARSLLRGSGNEQFF
>TRBJ2-7|TRBV5-6|NA|many
TGTGCCAGCAGCTTCTTCTCCCCACGACTAGTGGGCTACGAGCAGTACTTC
CASSFFSPRLVGYEQYF
>TRBJ2-6|TRBV6-2/TRBV6-3|NA|few
TGTGCCAGCATTAAGGCAGGGGCCTCTGGGGCCAACGTCCTGACTTTC
CASIKAGASGANVLTF